Each of the 10 T cell receptor beta chains below was sequenced from the same sample in a study of CD8+ T cells in alopecia areata. TCR sequencing used cDNA made by reverse transcription of extracted RNA. Assay used: immunoSEQ multiplex PCR; TCRdb lists only in-frame clones, some missing. This table has more than 95,000 clones, about 59% appearing once. The treatment was: oral pan-JAK inhibitor, 5-10 mg twice daily. This material consisted of CD4+ T cells sorted from blood, taken at week 4, from a patient treated with tofacitinib. These receptors were collected from a human donor with alopecia areata.

The chain joins TRBV29-1 to TRBJ2-1, with D perhaps TRBD1 (5 bases). CDR1 and CDR2 from the germline V gene are SQVTM and ANQGSEA. V was pared by 1 base and J by 8 bases, with 9 bases between. The CDR3 has 12 residues. The chain's CDR3 is CSVEGQGDEQFF. For the CDR3, the DNA is TGCAGCGTTGAAGGCCAGGGCGATGAGCAGTTCTTC.

This clone was recorded a few times. V usage is TRBV27 and J usage is TRBJ1-3, with unresolved D. Trimming removed 7 bases at V and 4 bases at J, with 8 bases between. The CDR3 is 12 amino acids. Germline values: CDR1 MNHEY, CDR2 SMNVEV (reference sequence). The CDR3 is CASTTVGNTIYF. The CDR3 bases are TGTGCCAGCACGACCGTCGGAAACACCATATATTTT.

This rearrangement joins TRBV5-1 to TRBJ2-7; possible D gene TRBD1, 7 bases. Germline V gives CDR1 SGHRS, CDR2 YFSETQ. V was cut by 4 bases and J by 5 bases, with 19 bases left in between. The CDR3 loop spans 15 amino acids. As DNA, the CDR3 is TGCGCCAGCAGCCCCGCCACGACAGGGAGGAACGAGCAGTACTTC. It encodes CASSPATTGRNEQYF.

J is TRBJ2-7 and V is TRBV6-5; 8 positions agree with TRBD1. The CDR3 is 13 residues long. V lost 6 bases to trimming and J lost 5 bases; unmatched junction nucleotides: 6. The germline V gene has CDR1 MNHEY and CDR2 SVGAGI. CDR3 in amino acids: CASSEDRVHEQYF. The DNA of the CDR3 is TGTGCCAGCAGCGAGGACAGGGTACACGAGCAGTACTTC.

The rearrangement uses TRBV11-2 and TRBJ2-1; a weak D match, TRBD1 (6 bases). This CDR3 spans 13 amino acids. Trimming removed 1 base from V and 6 bases from J, with 7 bases in between. The germline V gene has CDR1 SGHAT and CDR2 FQNNGV. The CDR3 protein is CASSLGGGNEQFF. CDR3 nucleotides: TGTGCCAGCAGCTTAGGAGGGGGCAATGAGCAGTTCTTC. Drawing the rest from reference TRBV11-2 and TRBJ2-1, the complete variable domain is EAGVAQSPRYKIIEKRQSVAFWCNPISGHATLYWYQQILGQGPKLLIQFQNNGVVDDSQLPKDRFSAERLKGVDSTLKIQPAKLEDSAVYLCASSLGGGNEQFFGPGTRLTVL.

The gene calls are TRBV7-9 and TRBJ2-3; 9 nucleotides match TRBD2. CDR3 length equals 15 residues. The junction had 4 bases not matched to a gene; V was cut back by 5 bases and J by 1 base. Germline CDR1 reads SEHNR; CDR2 reads FQNEAQ (reference sequence). The CDR3, as DNA: TGTGCCAGCAGCGAGACTAGCGGAGGCACAGATACGCAGTATTTT. This encodes CASSETSGGTDTQYF. Variable domain in full (rest from reference TRBV7-9 and TRBJ2-3): DTGVSQNPRHKITKRGQNVTFRCDPISEHNRLYWYRQTLGQGPEFLTYFQNEAQLEKSRLLSDRFSAERPKGSFSTLEIQRTEQGDSAMYLCASSETSGGTDTQYFGPGTRLTVL.

The J gene is TRBJ1-6, the V gene TRBV25-1; 9 bases agree with TRBD1. V was clipped by 1 base and J by 4 bases; unmatched bases: 2. The CDR3 extends over 16 amino acids. CDR1 and CDR2 (germline): MGHDK, SYGVNS. The CDR3 DNA reads TGTGCCAGCAGTGAATCGGACAGGGGTTATAATTCACCCCTCCACTTT. This gives the protein CASSESDRGYNSPLHF. The full variable domain, its missing parts supplied by reference TRBV25-1 and TRBJ1-6, is EADIYQTPRYLVIGTGKKITLECSQTMGHDKMYWYQQDPGMELHLIHYSYGVNSTEKGDLSSESTVSRIRTEHFPLTLESARPSHTSQYLCASSESDRGYNSPLHFGNGTRLTVT.

This sequence joins TRBV19 and TRBJ1-5; maybe TRBD1 (6 bases). Germline CDR1 reads LNHDA; CDR2 reads SQIVND (reference sequence). Trimming took off 2 bases at V and 4 bases at J, with 12 bases between the two ends. The CDR3 sequence is 15 residues long. The CDR3 DNA is TGTGCCAGTAGTATAAGCGGGGGCGGGAATCAGCCCCAGCATTTT. This translates into CASSISGGGNQPQHF.

This sequence joins TRBV29-1 and TRBJ2-5; maybe TRBD2 (6 bases). CDR3 size: 14 residues. From germline, CDR1 is SQVTM and CDR2 ANQGSEA. The V and J ends lost 4 bases and 7 bases respectively, with 19 bases between them. Here the CDR3 DNA reads TGCAGCGTTGGGGCAGGACTAAACAAGATGACCCAGTACTTC. Protein sequence: CSVGAGLNKMTQYF.

The rearrangement links TRBV30 to TRBJ1-1; D gene uncertain. CDR1 and CDR2 from the germline V gene are GTSNPN and SVGIG (reference sequence). V was shortened by 3 bases and J by 1 base, with 3 bases between the two germline ends. This CDR3 is built from 11 residues. DNA of the CDR3: TGTGCCTGGAGGAAGAACACTGAAGCTTTCTTT. This translates into CAWRKNTEAFF.